This is a list of T cell receptor beta chains from one sample in a study of early T cells in non-severe SARS-CoV-2 infection. TCRdb reprocessed the 5' RACE reads with MiXCR, giving one entry per CDR3 protein. In the table there are about 50,000 distinct CDR3 sequences, 8% to 11% of which are singletons. The sequencing sample was made of whole blood. The receptors come from an adult who was a healthcare worker with PCR-confirmed SARS-CoV-2 infection or an uninfected control (not recorded which). Both conserved end residues are part of each CDR3. A D gene is named only where the DNA matches it firmly. Rows give clone size only sometimes, using once, few, many, or a class for an expanded clone.

TRBJ2-7 - TRBV12-3/TRBV12-4 many TGTGCCAGCAGTCCACGGACAGTCCCTAGGAACGAGCAGTACTTC CASSPRTVPRNEQYF
TRBJ2-2 - TRBV6-4 many TGTGCCAGCCATGATGCGCACACCGGGGAGCTGTTTTTT CASHDAHTGELFF
TRBJ2-3 - TRBV6-6 - TGTGCCAGCCTCGGACGGGGGAGTCTGGGAGTCACAGATACGCAGTATTTT CASLGRGSLGVTDTQYF
TRBJ1-1 - TRBV5-1 - TGCGCCAGCAGCTTGGGCGGTAATCCAGGAATGAACACTGAAGCTTTCTTT CASSLGGNPGMNTEAFF
TRBJ2-3 TRBD2 TRBV6-6 few TGTGCCAGCAACACGAAGCGGGAGGGCACAGATACGCAGTATTTT CASNTKREGTDTQYF
TRBJ2-7 - TRBV5-6 few TGTGCCAGCAGCTTGTTTCGGGGGAACGAGCAGTACTTC CASSLFRGNEQYF
TRBJ2-7 - TRBV6-5 - TGTGCCAGCAGCCCCTCTAACGGGGACGAGCAGTACTTC CASSPSNGDEQYF
TRBJ2-3 - TRBV5-1 - TGCGCCAGCAGCCCTACGTCAGGGATTGTGGCAGATACGCAGTATTTT CASSPTSGIVADTQYF
TRBJ2-7 - TRBV20-1 - TGCAGTGCTAGAGATCCCAGGGGGTCCGGGGGACAGTACTTC CSARDPRGSGGQYF
TRBJ2-7 - TRBV29-1 few TGCAGCGCCGAACTCACAGGGAGCGGGACCGAGCAGTACTTC CSAELTGSGTEQYF
TRBJ2-3 - TRBV18 many TGTGCCAGCTCACCCCCTTCCACAGATACGCAGTATTTT CASSPPSTDTQYF
TRBJ2-1 TRBD1 TRBV29-1 - TGCAGCGTGGCTGGGACAGGTTACAATGAGCAGTTCTTC CSVAGTGYNEQFF
TRBJ2-1 - TRBV2 many TGTGCCAGCAGTGTTGAAGGTCTTGAGCAGTTCTTC CASSVEGLEQFF